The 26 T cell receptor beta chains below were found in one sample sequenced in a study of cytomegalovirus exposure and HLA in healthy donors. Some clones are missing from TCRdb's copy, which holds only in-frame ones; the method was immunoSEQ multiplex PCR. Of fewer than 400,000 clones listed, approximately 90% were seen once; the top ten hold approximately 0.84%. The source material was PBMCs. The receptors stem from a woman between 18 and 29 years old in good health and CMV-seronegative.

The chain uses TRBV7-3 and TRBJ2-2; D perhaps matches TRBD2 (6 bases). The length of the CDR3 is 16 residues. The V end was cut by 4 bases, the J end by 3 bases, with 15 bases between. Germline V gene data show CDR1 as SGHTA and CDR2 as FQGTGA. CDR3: CASSWGSGGDTGELFF. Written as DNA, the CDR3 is TGTGCCAGCAGCTGGGGGTCCGGGGGTGACACCGGGGAGCTGTTTTTT.

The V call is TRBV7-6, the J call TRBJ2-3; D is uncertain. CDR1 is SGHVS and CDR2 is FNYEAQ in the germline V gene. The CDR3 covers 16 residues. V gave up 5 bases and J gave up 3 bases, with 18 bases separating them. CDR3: CASSLSPAEITDTQYF. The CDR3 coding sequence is TGTGCCAGCAGCCTCTCCCCCGCCGAGATAACAGATACGCAGTATTTT. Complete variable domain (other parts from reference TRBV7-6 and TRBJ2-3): GAGVSQSPRYKVTKRGQDVALRCDPISGHVSLYWYRQALGQGPEFLTYFNYEAQQDKSGLPNDRFSAERPEGSISTLTIQRTEQRDSAMYRCASSLSPAEITDTQYFGPGTRLTVL.

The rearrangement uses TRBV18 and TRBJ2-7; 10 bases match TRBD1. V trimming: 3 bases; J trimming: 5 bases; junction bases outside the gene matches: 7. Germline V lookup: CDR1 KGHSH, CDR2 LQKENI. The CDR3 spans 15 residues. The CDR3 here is CASSPSRTGGHEQYF. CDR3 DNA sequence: TGTGCCAGCTCACCCTCCCGGACAGGGGGGCACGAGCAGTACTTC.

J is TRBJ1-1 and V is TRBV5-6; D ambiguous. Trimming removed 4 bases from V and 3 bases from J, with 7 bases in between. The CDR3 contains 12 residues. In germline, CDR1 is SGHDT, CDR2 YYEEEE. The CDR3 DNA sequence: TGTGCCAGCAGCCGGGTGGACACTGAAGCTTTCTTT. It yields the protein CASSRVDTEAFF.

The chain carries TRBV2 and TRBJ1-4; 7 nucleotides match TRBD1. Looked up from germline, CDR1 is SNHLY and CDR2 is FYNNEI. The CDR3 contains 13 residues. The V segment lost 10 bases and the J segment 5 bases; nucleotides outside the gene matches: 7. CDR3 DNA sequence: TGTGCCACCACGGGGACAGAGAATGAAAAACTGTTTTTT. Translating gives CATTGTENEKLFF.

CDR3 DNA sequence: TGCGCCAGCAGCTTGGCAGGGGGCACCGGGGAGCTGTTTTTT. Its translation is CASSLAGGTGELFF. This chain joins TRBV5-1 and TRBJ2-2, with 7 bases aligning to TRBD1. From germline, CDR1 is SGHRS and CDR2 YFSETQ. After removal of 0 bases from V and 4 bases from J, the junction contained 0 bases not matched to a gene. This CDR3 is built from 14 residues.

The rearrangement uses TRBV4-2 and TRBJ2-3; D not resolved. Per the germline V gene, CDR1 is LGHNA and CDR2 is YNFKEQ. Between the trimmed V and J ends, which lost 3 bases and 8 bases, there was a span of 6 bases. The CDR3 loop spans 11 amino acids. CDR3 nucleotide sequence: TGTGCCAGCAGCCAGTCATCTACGCAGTATTTT. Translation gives CASSQSSTQYF.

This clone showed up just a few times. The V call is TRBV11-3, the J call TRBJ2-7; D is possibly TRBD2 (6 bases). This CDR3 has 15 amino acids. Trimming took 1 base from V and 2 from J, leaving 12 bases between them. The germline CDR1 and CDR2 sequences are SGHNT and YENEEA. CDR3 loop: CASSLGAGRTYEQYF. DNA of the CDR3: TGTGCCAGCAGCTTAGGCGCAGGGAGGACCTACGAGCAGTACTTC.

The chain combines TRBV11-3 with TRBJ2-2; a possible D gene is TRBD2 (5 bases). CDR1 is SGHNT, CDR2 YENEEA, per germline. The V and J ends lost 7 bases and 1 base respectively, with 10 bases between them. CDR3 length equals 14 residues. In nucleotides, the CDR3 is TGTGCCAGCATGCGGGCAGAGAACACCGGGGAGCTGTTTTTT. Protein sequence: CASMRAENTGELFF.

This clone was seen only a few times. The CDR3 loop reads CASSQESTGWDQPQHF. In DNA, the CDR3 is TGCGCCAGCAGCCAAGAGAGCACAGGGTGGGATCAGCCCCAGCATTTT. V usage is TRBV4-1 and J usage is TRBJ1-5, with D perhaps TRBD1 (6 bases). V lost 0 bases and J lost 5, with 14 bases in between. The CDR3 is 16 residues long. Germline CDR1 MGHRA, CDR2 YSYEKL.

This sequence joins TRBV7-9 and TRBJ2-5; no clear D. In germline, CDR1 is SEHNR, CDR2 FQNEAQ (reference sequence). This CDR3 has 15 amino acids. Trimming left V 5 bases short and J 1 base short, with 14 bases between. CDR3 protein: CASSPPTLFQETQYF. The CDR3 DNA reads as TGTGCCAGCAGCCCGCCGACTCTTTTCCAAGAGACCCAGTACTTC.

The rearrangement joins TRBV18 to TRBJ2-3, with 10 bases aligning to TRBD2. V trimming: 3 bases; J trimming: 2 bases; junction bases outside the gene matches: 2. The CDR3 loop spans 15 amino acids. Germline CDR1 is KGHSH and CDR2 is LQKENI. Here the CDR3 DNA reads TGTGCCAGCTCACCTGGACTAGCGGACACAGATACGCAGTATTTT. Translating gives CASSPGLADTDTQYF.

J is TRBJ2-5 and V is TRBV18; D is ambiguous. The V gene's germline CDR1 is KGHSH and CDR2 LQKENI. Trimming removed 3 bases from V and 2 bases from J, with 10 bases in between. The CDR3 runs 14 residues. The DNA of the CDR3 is TGTGCCAGCTCACCCCTGCGGTCTCAAGAGACCCAGTACTTC. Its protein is CASSPLRSQETQYF. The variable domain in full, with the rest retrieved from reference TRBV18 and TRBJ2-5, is NAGVMQNPRHLVRRRGQEARLRCSPMKGHSHVYWYRQLPEEGLKFMVYLQKENIIDESGMPKERFSAEFPKEGPSILRIQQVVRGDSAAYFCASSPLRSQETQYFGPGTRLLVL.

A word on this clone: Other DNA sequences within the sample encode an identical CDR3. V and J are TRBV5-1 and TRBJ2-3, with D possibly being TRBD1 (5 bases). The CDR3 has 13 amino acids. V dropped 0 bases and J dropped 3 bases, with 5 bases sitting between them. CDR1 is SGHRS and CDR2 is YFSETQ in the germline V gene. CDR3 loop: CASSLAGTDTQYF. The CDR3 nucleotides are TGCGCCAGCAGCTTGGCAGGGACAGATACGCAGTATTTT.

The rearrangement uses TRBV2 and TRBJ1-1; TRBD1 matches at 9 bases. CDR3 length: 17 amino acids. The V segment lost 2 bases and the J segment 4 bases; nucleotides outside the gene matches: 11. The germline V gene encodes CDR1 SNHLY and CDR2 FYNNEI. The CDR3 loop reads CASSEHRGLILATEAFF. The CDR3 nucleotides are TGTGCCAGCAGTGAACACAGGGGGCTTATCTTGGCCACTGAAGCTTTCTTT.

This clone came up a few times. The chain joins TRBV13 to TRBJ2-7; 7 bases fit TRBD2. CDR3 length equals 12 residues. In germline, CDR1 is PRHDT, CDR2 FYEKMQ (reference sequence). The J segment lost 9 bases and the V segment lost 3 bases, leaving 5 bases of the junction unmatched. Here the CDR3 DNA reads TGTGCCAGCAGCTTTACGTCGGGGGGGCAGTACTTC. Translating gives CASSFTSGGQYF.

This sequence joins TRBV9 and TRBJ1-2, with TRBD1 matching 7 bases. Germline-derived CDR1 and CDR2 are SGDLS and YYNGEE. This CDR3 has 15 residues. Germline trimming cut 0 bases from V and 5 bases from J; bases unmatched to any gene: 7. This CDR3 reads CASSVGAGGSYGYTF. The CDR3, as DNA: TGTGCCAGCAGCGTAGGGGCAGGGGGTTCTTATGGCTACACCTTC.

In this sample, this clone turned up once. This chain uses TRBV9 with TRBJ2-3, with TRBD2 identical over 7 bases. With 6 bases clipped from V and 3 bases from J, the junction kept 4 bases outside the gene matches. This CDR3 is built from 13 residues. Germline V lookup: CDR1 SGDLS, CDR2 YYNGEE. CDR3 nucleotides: TGTGCCAGCAACGGGGAGGGAACAGATACGCAGTATTTT. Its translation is CASNGEGTDTQYF. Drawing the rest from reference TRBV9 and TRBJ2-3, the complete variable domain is DSGVTQTPKHLITATGQRVTLRCSPRSGDLSVYWYQQSLDQGLQFLIQYYNGEERAKGNILERFSAQQFPDLHSELNLSSLELGDSALYFCASNGEGTDTQYFGPGTRLTVL.

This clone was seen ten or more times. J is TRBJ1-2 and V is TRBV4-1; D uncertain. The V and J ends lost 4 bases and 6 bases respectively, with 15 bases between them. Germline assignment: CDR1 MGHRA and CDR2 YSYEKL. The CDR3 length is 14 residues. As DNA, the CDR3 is TGCGCCAGCAGCCGCCTGCAAAGGGAGGATGGCTACACCTTC. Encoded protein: CASSRLQREDGYTF.

This chain's CDR3 is CASSAGTRAPRGYEQYF. CDR3 in DNA: TGTGCCAGCAGCGCCGGGACAAGGGCGCCGAGAGGCTACGAGCAGTACTTC. The J gene is TRBJ2-7, the V gene TRBV7-8, with D perhaps TRBD1 (6 bases). V lost 5 bases and J lost 3, with 23 bases in between. The CDR3 runs 17 residues. Germline lookup yields CDR1 SGHVS and CDR2 FQNEAQ.

CDR3 residues: CASSYKVGAGEETQYF. CDR3 sequence (DNA): TGTGCCAGCAGCTATAAGGTTGGGGCGGGGGAAGAGACCCAGTACTTC. This chain joins TRBV7-6 and TRBJ2-5; 7 bases map to TRBD2. The germline gives CDR1 SGHVS, CDR2 FNYEAQ. This CDR3 contains 16 residues. V was clipped by 4 bases and J by 3 bases; unmatched bases: 11.

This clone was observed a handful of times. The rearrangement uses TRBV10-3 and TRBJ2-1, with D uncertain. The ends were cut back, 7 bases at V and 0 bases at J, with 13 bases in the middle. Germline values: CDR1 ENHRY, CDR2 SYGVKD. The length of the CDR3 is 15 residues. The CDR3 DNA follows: TGTGCCATCAACGAGGCCCTGAGCTCCTACAATGAGCAGTTCTTC. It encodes CAINEALSSYNEQFF.

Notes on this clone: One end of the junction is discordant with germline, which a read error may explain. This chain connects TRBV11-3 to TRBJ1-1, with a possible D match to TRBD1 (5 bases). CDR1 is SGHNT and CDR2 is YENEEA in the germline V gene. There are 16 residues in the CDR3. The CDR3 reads CASSLAKGVLKTEAFF. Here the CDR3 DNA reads TGTGCCAGCAGCTTGGCTAAAGGGGTCCTGAAGACTGAAGCTTTCTTT.

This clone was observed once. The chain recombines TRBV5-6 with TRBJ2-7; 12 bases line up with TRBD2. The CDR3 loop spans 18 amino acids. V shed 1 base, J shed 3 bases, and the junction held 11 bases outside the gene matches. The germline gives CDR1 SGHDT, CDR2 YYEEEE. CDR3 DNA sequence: TGTGCCAGCAGCTTGACTAGCGGGAGGCTCCCCAGATTCTACGAGCAGTACTTC. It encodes CASSLTSGRLPRFYEQYF.

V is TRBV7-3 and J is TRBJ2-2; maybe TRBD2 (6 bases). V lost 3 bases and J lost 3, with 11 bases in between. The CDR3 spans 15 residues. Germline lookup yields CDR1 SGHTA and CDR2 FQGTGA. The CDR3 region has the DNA TGTGCCAGCAGCTTTGGCCCGGGAGACACCGGGGAGCTGTTTTTT. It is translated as CASSFGPGDTGELFF.

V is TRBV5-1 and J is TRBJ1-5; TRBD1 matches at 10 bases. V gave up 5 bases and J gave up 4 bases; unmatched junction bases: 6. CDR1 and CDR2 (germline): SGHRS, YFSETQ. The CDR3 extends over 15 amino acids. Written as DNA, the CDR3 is TGCGCCAGCAGGGCGGACAGGGGGGTTAATCAGCCCCAGCATTTT. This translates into CASRADRGVNQPQHF.